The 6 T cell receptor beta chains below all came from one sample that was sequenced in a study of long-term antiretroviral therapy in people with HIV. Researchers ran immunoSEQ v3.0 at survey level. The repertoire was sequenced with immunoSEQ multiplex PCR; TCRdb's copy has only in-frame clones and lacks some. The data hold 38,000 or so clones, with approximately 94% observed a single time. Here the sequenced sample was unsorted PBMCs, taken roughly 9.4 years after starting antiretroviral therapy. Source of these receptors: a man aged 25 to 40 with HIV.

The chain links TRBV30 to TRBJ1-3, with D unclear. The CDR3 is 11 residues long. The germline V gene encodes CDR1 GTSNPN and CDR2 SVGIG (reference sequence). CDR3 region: CASSSGNTIYF. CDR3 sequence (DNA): TGTGCTTCCAGCTCTGGAAACACCATATATTTT.

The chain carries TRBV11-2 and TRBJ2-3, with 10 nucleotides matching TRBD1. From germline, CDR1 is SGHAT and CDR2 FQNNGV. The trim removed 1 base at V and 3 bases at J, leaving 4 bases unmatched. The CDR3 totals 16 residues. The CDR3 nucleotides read TGTGCCAGCAGCTTAGGGACAGGGGGACGAACAGATACGCAGTATTTT. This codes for CASSLGTGGRTDTQYF.

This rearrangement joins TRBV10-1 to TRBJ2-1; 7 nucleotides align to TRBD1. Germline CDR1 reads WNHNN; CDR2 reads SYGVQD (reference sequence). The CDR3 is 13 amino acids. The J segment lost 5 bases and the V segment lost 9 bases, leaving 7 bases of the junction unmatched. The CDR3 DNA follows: TGCGCCAGTTCACCGACAGGGAACAATGAGCAGTTCTTC. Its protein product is CASSPTGNNEQFF.

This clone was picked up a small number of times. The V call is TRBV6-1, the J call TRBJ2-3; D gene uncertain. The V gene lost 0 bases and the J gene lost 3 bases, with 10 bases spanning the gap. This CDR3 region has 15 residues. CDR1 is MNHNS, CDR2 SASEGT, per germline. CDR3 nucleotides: TGTGCCAGCAGTGAAGCGGCAGGCTTAACAGATACGCAGTATTTT. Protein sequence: CASSEAAGLTDTQYF.

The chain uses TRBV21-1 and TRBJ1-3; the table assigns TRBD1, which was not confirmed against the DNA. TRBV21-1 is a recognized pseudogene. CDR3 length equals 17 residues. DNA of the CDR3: TGTGCCAGCTGGACAGGGACCAAAAACCCCTCTGGAAACACCATATATTTT. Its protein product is CASWTGTKNPSGNTIYF.

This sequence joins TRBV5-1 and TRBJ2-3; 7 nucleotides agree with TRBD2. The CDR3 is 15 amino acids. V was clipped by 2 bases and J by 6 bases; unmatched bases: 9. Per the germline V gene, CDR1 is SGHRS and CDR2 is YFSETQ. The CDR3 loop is CASSFLADPPDTQYF. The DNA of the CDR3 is TGCGCCAGCAGCTTTCTAGCGGACCCGCCGGATACGCAGTATTTT.